This T cell receptor (beta chain) was identified in a study of shared clonotypes between healthy human individuals. The wider study: Per donor, CD8 memory used one plate, CD8 naive used two, CD4 memory used three and CD4 naive used three.

Investigators divided CD4+ cells into CD45RA+ naive and CD45RA-negative memory subsets. The CDR3 runs 17 residues. The germline V gene encodes CDR1 SGHTA and CDR2 FQGNSA. The V segment lost 5 bases and the J segment 4 bases; nucleotides outside the gene matches: 12. Authors' analysis steps: Owing to the provision of junction-only sequences devoid of quality scores by immunoSEQ, filtering differed. Clones were read by immunoSEQ multiplex PCR, and TCRdb kept only the in-frame ones, dropping some. V and J calls and clone size are given by that table; D and trimming were obtained from the DNA. The sample lists more than 2,000,000 clones; about 92% were seen once. Findings of the study overall: Sampling involved blood alone; tissue repertoires likely differ.

Comments on this clone: Its specificity is unknown.

The clonotype originates from a young man in good health. Some clones in this sample may be carry-over from other donors' samples. What was sequenced was naive CD4+ T cells from PBMCs. The sample's subset: CD45RA+ positively selected. V gene TRBV7-2 combines with J gene TRBJ1-3; 9 nucleotides line up with TRBD1. The CDR3 protein is CASSPTIQGAGGNTIYF. CDR3 coding DNA: TGTGCCAGCAGCCCCACGATACAGGGGGCGGGGGGAAACACCATATATTTT.